The following is a T cell receptor beta chain sequence with its context. This sample was taken from a study of blood T cell repertoires in COVID-19. Overall study context: T cells, B-cell-depleted T cells, or PBMCs supplied cDNA or gDNA.

CDR1 is LNHNV, CDR2 YYDKDF, per germline (reference sequence). The V and J ends lost 1 base and 0 bases, in that order; junction bases with no gene match: 12. The CDR3 has 19 amino acids. Each participant's cohort was designated according to participant-reported clinical history. Recovered Cohort 3 donors showed two negative PCRs, clearance, or symptom resolution. Repertoires were generated with immunoSEQ multiplex PCR, while TCRdb's copy carries only in-frame clones and drops some. The sample records hundreds of thousands of clones, more than 85% being singletons. The sample taken for sequencing was PBMCs or T cells enriched from blood (not recorded which). The chain links TRBV15 to TRBJ1-3, with TRBD1 identical over 7 bases. This sequence originates from a woman aged 55-70 years who had recovered from COVID-19. CDR3 in DNA: TGTGCCACCAGCAGAGCCTCACCTCAGACAGGGTACTCTGGAAACACCATATATTTT. This translates into CATSRASPQTGYSGNTIYF.